The clone carrying this T cell receptor (beta chain) was seen only a few times. Its antigen is not identified. The data belong to a study of response to subunit inactivated influenza vaccine. TCRdb passed the RT-PCR reads through MiXCR, listing each CDR3 protein once. Of under 850,000 distinct CDR3 sequences listed, 15% to 20% are singletons. The CDR3 totals 13 residues. The germline CDR1 and CDR2 sequences are KGHSH and LQKENI. Trimming cost V 0 bases and J 6 bases, with 8 bases left between them. Whole-study findings and limits: Seasonal influenza vaccination, on each occasion, was suggested by the authors to recruit few new T cells.

The input for sequencing was PBMCs from blood, taken approximately 5 days after vaccination. V is TRBV18 and J is TRBJ2-5; the D call may be TRBD1 or TRBD2 (5 bases each). This sequence was found in a man aged 45-60 years who received an inactivated influenza vaccine. CDR3 amino acids: CASSPPSGQTQYF. CDR3 DNA: TGTGCCAGCTCACCACCGTCGGGGCAGACCCAGTACTTC. The complete variable domain, with remaining parts taken from reference TRBV18 and TRBJ2-5, reads NAGVMQNPRHLVRRRGQEARLRCSPMKGHSHVYWYRQLPEEGLKFMVYLQKENIIDESGMPKERFSAEFPKEGPSILRIQQVVRGDSAAYFCASSPPSGQTQYFGPGTRLLVL.